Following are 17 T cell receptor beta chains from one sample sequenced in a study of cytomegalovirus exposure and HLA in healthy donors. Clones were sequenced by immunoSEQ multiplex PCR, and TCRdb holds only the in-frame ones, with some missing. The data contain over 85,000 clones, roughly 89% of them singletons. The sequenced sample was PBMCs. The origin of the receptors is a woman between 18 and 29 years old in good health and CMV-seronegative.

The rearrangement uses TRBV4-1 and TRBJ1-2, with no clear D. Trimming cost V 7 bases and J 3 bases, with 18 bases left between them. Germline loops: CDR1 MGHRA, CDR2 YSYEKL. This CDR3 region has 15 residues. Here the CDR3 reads CASTSTAGSYYGYTF. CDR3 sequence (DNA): TGCGCCAGCACTTCTACCGCCGGGTCATACTATGGCTACACCTTC.

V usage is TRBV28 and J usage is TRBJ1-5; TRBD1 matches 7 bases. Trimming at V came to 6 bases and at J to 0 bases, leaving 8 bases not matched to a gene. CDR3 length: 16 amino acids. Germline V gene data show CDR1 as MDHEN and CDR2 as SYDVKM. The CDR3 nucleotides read TGTGCCAGCAGGGGGGGACAGCCTTATAGCAATCAGCCCCAGCATTTT. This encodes CASRGGQPYSNQPQHF.

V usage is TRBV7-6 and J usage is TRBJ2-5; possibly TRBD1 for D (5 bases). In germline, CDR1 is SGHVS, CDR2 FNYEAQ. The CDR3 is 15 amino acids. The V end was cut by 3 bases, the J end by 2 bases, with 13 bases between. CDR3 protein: CASSFQGTGQETQYF. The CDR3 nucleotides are TGTGCCAGCAGCTTCCAAGGCACAGGACAAGAGACCCAGTACTTC.

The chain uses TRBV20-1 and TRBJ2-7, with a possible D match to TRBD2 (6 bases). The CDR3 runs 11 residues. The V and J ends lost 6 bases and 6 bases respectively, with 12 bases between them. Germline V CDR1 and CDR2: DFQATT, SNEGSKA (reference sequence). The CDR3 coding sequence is TGCAGTGCACGATTCGGGGGCGAGCAGTACTTC. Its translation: CSARFGGEQYF.

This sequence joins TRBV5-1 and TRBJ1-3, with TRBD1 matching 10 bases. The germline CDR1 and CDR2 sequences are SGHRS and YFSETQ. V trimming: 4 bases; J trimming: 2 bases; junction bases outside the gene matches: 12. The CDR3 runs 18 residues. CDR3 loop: CASSRQGARFGAGNTIYF. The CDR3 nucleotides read TGCGCCAGCAGCCGACAGGGGGCCCGCTTTGGGGCTGGAAACACCATATATTTT.

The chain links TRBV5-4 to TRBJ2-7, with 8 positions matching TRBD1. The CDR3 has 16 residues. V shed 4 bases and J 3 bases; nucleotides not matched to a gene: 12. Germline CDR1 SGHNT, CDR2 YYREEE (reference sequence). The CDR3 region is CASSRWDRTGDYEQYF. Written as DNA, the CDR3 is TGTGCCAGCAGCCGCTGGGACAGGACTGGAGACTACGAGCAGTACTTC.

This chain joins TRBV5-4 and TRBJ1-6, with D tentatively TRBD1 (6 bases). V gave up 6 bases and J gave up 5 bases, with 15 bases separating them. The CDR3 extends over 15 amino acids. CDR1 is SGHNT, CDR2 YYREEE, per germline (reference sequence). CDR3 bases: TGTGCCAGCACCAGGGGCCTCCATAATAATTCACCCCTCCACTTT. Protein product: CASTRGLHNNSPLHF.

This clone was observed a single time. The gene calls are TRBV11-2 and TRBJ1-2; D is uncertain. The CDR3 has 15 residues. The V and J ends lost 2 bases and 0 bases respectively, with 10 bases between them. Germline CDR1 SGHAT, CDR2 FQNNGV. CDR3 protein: CASSLYRHANYGYTF. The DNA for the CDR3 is TGTGCCAGCAGCTTATACCGACATGCTAACTATGGCTACACCTTC.

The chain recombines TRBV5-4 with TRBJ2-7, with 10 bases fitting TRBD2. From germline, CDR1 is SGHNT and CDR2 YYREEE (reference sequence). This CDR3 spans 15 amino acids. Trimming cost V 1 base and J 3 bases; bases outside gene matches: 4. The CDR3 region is CASSLMASGGYEQYF. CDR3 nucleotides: TGTGCCAGCAGCTTGATGGCTAGCGGGGGCTACGAGCAGTACTTC.

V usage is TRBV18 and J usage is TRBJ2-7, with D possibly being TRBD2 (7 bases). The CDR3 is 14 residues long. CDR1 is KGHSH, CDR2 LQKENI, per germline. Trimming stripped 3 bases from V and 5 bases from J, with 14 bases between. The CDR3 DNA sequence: TGTGCCAGCTCACCTACATGGGAGGGGGACGAGCAGTACTTC. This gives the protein CASSPTWEGDEQYF.

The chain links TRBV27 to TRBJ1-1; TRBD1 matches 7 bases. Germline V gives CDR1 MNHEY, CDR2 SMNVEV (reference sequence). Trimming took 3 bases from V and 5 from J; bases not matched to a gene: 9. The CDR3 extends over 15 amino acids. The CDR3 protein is CASSLDRGRGTEAFF. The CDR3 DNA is TGTGCCAGCAGTTTGGATAGGGGGCGCGGAACTGAAGCTTTCTTT.

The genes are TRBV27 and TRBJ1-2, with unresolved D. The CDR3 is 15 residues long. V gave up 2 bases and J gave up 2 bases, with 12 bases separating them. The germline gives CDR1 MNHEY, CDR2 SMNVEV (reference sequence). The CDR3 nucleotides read TGTGCCAGCAGTTTAACGGCAGGCGCCAACTATGGCTACACCTTC. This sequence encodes CASSLTAGANYGYTF.

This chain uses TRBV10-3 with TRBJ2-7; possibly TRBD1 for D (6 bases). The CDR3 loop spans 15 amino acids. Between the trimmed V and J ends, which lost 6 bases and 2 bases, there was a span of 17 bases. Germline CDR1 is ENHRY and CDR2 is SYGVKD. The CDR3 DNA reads TGTGCCATCAGAAGCCCCTCAGGGGTCCCCTACGAGCAGTACTTC. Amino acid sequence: CAIRSPSGVPYEQYF.

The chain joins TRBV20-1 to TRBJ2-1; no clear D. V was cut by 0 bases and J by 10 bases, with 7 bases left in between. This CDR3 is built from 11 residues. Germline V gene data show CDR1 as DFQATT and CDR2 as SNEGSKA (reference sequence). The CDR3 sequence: CSARDRREQFF. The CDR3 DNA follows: TGCAGTGCTAGAGATAGGAGAGAGCAGTTCTTC.

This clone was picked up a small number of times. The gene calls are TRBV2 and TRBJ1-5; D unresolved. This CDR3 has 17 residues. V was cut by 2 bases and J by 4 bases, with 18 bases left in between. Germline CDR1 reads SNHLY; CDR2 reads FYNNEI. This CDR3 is CASSETIRQERNQPQHF. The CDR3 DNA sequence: TGTGCCAGCAGTGAAACGATCCGACAAGAAAGAAATCAGCCCCAGCATTTT. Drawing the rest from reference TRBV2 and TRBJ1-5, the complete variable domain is EPEVTQTPSHQVTQMGQEVILRCVPISNHLYFYWYRQILGQKVEFLVSFYNNEISEKSEIFDDQFSVERPDGSNFTLKIRSTKLEDSAMYFCASSETIRQERNQPQHFGDGTRLSIL.

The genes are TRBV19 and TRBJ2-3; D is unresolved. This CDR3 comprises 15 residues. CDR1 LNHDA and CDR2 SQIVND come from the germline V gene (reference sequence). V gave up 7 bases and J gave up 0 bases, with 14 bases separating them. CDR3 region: CASIPRSSSTDTQYF. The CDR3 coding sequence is TGTGCCAGTATTCCCCGAAGCTCTAGCACAGATACGCAGTATTTT.

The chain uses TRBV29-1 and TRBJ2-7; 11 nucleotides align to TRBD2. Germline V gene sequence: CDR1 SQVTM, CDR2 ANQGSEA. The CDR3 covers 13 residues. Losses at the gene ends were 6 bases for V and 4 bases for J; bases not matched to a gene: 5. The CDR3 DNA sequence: TGCAGCGTGTCCGGGACTAGCGGTTACGAGCAGTACTTC. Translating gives CSVSGTSGYEQYF.